This is a list of T cell receptor beta chains from one sample in a study of T-cell memory formation after mild COVID-19. TCRdb called the 5' RACE reads again in MiXCR, with one record for every CDR3 protein. The table has around 340,000 distinct CDR3 sequences, around 21% seen once. The material sequenced was PBMCs or a T cell subset sorted from them (not recorded which). The receptors shown here come from an adult woman who had mild COVID-19 (a few samples of this study predate the infection). Cell type and time point are not known. Both conserved end residues are part of each CDR3. The order of the fields is V gene, J gene, D gene, clone size, CDR3 protein, CDR3 DNA. The D gene is left open where the match is weak. Rows give clone size only sometimes, using once, few, many, or a class for an expanded clone.

TRBV27	TRBJ2-3	.	.	CATRGSNSDTQYF	TGTGCCACCAGGGGTAGTAACTCAGATACGCAGTATTTT
TRBV30	TRBJ2-7	.	few	CAWSGEGYEQYF	TGTGCCTGGAGTGGAGAGGGGTACGAGCAGTACTTC
TRBV7-2	TRBJ1-1	.	few	CASSLAGSEAFF	TGTGCCAGCAGCTTAGCAGGGTCTGAAGCTTTCTTT
TRBV21-1	TRBJ2-7	.	.	CASSNVASSLNYEQYF	TGTGCCAGCAGCAATGTGGCCTCGTCCTTGAACTACGAGCAGTACTTC
TRBV9	TRBJ1-6	.	.	CASSASSGNSPLHF	TGTGCCAGCAGCGCCTCCTCGGGGAATTCACCCCTCCACTTT
TRBV4-1	TRBJ2-7	.	.	CASSQDPPRALATYEQYF	TGCGCCAGCAGCCAAGACCCTCCTCGAGCGCTAGCCACCTACGAGCAGTACTTC
TRBV10-3	TRBJ2-7	TRBD1	few	CAISESTGAPSYEQYF	TGTGCCATCAGTGAGTCCACAGGGGCCCCCTCCTACGAGCAGTACTTC
TRBV6-2/TRBV6-3	TRBJ2-3	TRBD2	few	CASQREGGDTQYF	TGTGCCAGCCAGCGGGAGGGTGGAGATACGCAGTATTTT
TRBV29-1	TRBJ1-2	.	.	CSVAPGEFGYTF	TGCAGCGTTGCACCAGGGGAGTTTGGCTACACCTTC
TRBV20-1	TRBJ1-1	.	few	CSANAEAFF	TGCAGTGCTAACGCTGAAGCTTTCTTT
TRBV7-8	TRBJ2-7	.	.	CASSLGDRIYEQYF	TGTGCCAGCAGCTTGGGAGACAGGATCTACGAGCAGTACTTC
TRBV7-3	TRBJ2-2	TRBD2	few	CASSPSGGNTGELFF	TGTGCCAGCAGCCCAAGCGGGGGGAACACCGGGGAGCTGTTTTTT
TRBV12-3/TRBV12-4	TRBJ2-6	.	few	CATRQPHSGANVLTF	TGTGCCACCCGACAGCCACACTCTGGGGCCAACGTCCTGACTTTC
TRBV18	TRBJ2-5	TRBD2	many	CASSPSGRGETQYF	TGTGCCAGCAGCCCTAGCGGGAGAGGGGAGACCCAGTACTTC
TRBV10-2	TRBJ1-1	TRBD1	few	CASSGRGGEIVAFF	TGCGCCAGCAGTGGGAGAGGGGGCGAGATTGTAGCTTTCTTT
TRBV20-1	TRBJ1-5	.	.	CSALEGGRTDQPQHF	TGCAGTGCTCTGGAGGGAGGCCGGACCGATCAGCCCCAGCATTTT
TRBV28	TRBJ2-7	.	.	CASSDSFYEQYF	TGTGCCAGCAGTGACAGCTTCTACGAGCAGTACTTC
TRBV7-9	TRBJ2-3	TRBD1	few	CASSQVGQGKDTQYF	TGTGCCAGCAGCCAAGTAGGACAGGGCAAAGATACGCAGTATTTT
TRBV12-3/TRBV12-4	TRBJ1-4	.	few	CASSVSGEKLFF	TGTGCCAGCAGCGTCAGCGGTGAAAAACTGTTTTTT
TRBV6-5	TRBJ1-1	.	.	CASSYSDTEMLLRTEAFF	TGTGCCAGCAGTTACTCTGATACAGAGATGCTTCTGCGTACTGAAGCTTTCTTT
TRBV14	TRBJ2-7	.	.	CASSHLGLTNYEQYF	TGTGCCAGCAGCCACCTTGGACTAACCAACTACGAGCAGTACTTC
TRBV7-9	TRBJ2-7	.	few	CASSEGRSEQYF	TGTGCCAGCAGCGAAGGACGGAGCGAGCAGTACTTC
TRBV7-2	TRBJ2-3	.	.	CASSLVGITQYF	TGTGCCAGCAGCTTAGTAGGGATCACGCAGTATTTT
TRBV5-1	TRBJ1-5	TRBD1	.	CASSLAPTGMVNQPQHF	TGCGCCAGCAGCTTGGCTCCGACAGGGATGGTCAATCAGCCCCAGCATTTT